This T cell receptor (beta chain) appears in the sequencing data of a study of post-analysis software for immune sequencing data. Overall study: Recorded subtypes: relapsing-remitting, secondary progressive, progressive-relapsing; some patients unannotated. The study's findings and limits: F measure clustering grouped samples strongly by preparation batch. Five or six TRBV segments appeared more often in patients than in controls, and TRBV5-6, TRBV5-1 and TRBV20-1 were among these. A significant reduction in normalized Chao1 diversity was observed in multiple sclerosis patients versus controls.

In the case of this clonotype: Its antigen is currently unknown.

V was clipped by 3 bases and J by 2 bases, with 11 bases between them. CDR3 length equals 14 residues. Germline V gene data show CDR1 as SGHRS and CDR2 as YFSETQ. TCR beta cDNA libraries included unique molecular identifiers. MiXCR, run by TCRdb on the PCR reads, gives a single entry per CDR3 protein. The sample records some 700,000 distinct CDR3 sequences, 59% being singletons. Source material: blood. The origin of this receptor is a girl under 10 years old with multiple sclerosis. The rearrangement joins TRBV5-1 to TRBJ1-2; D possibly corresponds to TRBD1 (5 bases). CDR3 region: CASSWESGNYGYTF. As DNA, the CDR3 is TGCGCCAGCAGCTGGGAGTCAGGGAACTATGGCTACACCTTC.